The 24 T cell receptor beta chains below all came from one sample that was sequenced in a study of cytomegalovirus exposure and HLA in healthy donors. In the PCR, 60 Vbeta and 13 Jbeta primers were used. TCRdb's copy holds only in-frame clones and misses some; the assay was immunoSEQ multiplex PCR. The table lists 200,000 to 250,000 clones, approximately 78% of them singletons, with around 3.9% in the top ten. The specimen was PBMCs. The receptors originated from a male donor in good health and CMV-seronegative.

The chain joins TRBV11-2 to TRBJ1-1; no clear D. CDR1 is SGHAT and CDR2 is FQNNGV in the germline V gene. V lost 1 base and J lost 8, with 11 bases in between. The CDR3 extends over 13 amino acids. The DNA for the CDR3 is TGTGCCAGCAGCTTAGTAAGAGGCCTGGAAGCTTTCTTT. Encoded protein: CASSLVRGLEAFF.

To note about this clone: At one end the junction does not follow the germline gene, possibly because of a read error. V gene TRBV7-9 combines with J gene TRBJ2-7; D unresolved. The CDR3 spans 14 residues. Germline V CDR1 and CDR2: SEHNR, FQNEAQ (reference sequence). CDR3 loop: CSSSLGQNSYEQYF. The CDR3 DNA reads TGTTCCAGCAGCCTGGGCCAGAACTCCTACGAGCAGTACTTC.

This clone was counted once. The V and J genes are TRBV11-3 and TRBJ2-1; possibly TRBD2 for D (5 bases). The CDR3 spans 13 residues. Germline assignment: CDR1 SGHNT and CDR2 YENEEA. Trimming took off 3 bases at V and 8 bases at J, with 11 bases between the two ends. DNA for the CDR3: TGTGCCAGCAGCTTCGAGGCGCGGGATGAGCAGTTCTTC. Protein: CASSFEARDEQFF.

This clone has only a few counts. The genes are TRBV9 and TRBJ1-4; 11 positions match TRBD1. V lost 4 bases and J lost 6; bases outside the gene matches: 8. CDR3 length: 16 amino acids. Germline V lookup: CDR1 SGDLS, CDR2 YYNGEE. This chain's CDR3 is CASSPTAGQGDEKLFF. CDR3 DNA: TGTGCCAGCAGCCCCACGGCGGGACAGGGGGATGAAAAACTGTTTTTT.

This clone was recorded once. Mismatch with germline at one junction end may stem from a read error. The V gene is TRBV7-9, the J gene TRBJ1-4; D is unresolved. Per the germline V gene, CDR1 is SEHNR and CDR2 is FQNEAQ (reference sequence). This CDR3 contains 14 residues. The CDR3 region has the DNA TGTTCCAGCAGCCCTTCACGCGCTAATGAAAAACTGTTTTTT. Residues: CSSSPSRANEKLFF.

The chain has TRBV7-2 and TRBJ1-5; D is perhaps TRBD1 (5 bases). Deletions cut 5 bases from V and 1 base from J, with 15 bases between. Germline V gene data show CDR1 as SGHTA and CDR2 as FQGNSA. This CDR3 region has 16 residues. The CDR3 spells CASSQEGWGSNQPQHF. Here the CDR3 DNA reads TGTGCCAGCAGCCAGGAGGGGTGGGGGAGCAATCAGCCCCAGCATTTT.

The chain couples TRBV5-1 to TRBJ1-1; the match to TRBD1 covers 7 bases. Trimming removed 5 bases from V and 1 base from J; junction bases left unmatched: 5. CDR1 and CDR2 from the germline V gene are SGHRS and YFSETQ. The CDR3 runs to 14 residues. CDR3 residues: CASRPGDRNTEAFF. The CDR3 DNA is TGCGCCAGCAGACCGGGGGACAGGAACACTGAAGCTTTCTTT. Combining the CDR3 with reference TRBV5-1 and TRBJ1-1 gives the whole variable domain KAGVTQTPRYLIKTRGQQVTLSCSPISGHRSVSWYQQTPGQGLQFLFEYFSETQRNKGNFPGRFSGRQFSNSRSEMNVSTLELGDSALYLCASRPGDRNTEAFFGQGTRLTVV.

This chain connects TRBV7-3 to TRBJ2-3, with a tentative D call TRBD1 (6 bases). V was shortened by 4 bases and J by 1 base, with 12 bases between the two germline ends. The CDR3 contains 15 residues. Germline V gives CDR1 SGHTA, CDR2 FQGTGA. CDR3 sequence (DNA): TGTGCCAGCAGCTCCCAGGGGACCGGCACAGATACGCAGTATTTT. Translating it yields CASSSQGTGTDTQYF.

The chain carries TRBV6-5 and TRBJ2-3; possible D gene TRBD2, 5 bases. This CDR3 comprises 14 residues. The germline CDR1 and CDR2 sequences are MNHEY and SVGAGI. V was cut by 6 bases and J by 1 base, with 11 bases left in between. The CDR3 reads CASRPTRGTDTQYF. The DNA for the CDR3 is TGTGCCAGCAGGCCAACTAGAGGCACAGATACGCAGTATTTT.

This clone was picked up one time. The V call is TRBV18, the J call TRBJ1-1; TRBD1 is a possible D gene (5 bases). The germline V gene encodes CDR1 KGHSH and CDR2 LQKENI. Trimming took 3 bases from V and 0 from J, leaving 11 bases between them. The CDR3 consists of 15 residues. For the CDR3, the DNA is TGTGCCAGCTCACCCCTTGACAGTATGAACACTGAAGCTTTCTTT. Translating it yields CASSPLDSMNTEAFF.

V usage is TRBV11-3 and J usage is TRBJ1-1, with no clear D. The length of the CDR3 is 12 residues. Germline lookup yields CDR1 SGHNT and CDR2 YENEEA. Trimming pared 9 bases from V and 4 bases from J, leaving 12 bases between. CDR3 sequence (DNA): TGTGCCAGTCCAAGATCGGTCACTGAAGCTTTCTTT. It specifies CASPRSVTEAFF. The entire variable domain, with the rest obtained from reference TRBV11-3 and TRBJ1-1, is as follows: EAGVVQSPRYKIIEKKQPVAFWCNPISGHNTLYWYLQNLGQGPELLIRYENEEAVDDSQLPKDRFSAERLKGVDSTLKIQPAELGDSAVYLCASPRSVTEAFFGQGTRLTVV.

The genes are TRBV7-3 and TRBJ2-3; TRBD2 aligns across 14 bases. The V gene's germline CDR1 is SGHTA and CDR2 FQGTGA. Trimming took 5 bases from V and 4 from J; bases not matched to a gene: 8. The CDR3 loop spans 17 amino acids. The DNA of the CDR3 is TGTGCCAGCAGCCCCAAGACTAGCGGGAGGGCGGCAGATACGCAGTATTTT. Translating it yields CASSPKTSGRAADTQYF.

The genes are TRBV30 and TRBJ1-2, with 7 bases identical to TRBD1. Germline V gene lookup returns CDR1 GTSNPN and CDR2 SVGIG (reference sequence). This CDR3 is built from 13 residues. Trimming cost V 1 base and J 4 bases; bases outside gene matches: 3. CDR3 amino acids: CAWSGTGLYGYTF. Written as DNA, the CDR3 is TGTGCCTGGAGTGGGACAGGACTCTATGGCTACACCTTC.

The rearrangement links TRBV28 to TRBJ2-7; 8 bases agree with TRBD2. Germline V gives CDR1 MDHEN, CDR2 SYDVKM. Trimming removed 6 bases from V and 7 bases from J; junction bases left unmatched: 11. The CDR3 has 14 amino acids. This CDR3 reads CASSHRGGASEQYF. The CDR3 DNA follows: TGTGCCAGCAGCCACCGGGGGGGGGCGAGTGAGCAGTACTTC.

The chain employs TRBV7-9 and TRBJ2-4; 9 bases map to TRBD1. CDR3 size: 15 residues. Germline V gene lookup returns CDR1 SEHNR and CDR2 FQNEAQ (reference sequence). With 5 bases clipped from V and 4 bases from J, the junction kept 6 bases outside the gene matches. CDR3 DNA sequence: TGTGCCAGCAGCCCACCGGGACAGGGTAAAAACATTCAGTACTTC. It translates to CASSPPGQGKNIQYF.

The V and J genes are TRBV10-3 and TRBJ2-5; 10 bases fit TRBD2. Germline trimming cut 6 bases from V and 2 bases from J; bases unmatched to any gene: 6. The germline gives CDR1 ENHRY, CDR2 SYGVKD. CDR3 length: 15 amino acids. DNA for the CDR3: TGTGCCATCAGCGCTACGGGACTAGCGCAAGAGACCCAGTACTTC. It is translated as CAISATGLAQETQYF.

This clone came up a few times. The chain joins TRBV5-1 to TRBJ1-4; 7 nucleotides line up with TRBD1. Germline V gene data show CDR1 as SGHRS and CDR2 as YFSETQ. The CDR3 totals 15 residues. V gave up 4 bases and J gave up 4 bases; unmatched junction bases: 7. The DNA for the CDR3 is TGCGCCAGCAGCCCCCCGGGACAGCTTAATGAAAAACTGTTTTTT. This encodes CASSPPGQLNEKLFF.

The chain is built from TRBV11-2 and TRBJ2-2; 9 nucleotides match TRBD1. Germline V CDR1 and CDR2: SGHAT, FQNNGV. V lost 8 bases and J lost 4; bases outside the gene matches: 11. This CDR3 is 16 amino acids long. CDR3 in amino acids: CASHRTGTGSTGELFF. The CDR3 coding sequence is TGTGCCAGCCATCGAACCGGGACAGGGAGCACCGGGGAGCTGTTTTTT.

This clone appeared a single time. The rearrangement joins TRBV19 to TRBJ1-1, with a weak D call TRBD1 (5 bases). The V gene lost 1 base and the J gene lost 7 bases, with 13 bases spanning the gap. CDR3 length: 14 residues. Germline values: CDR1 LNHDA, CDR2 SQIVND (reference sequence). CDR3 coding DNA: TGTGCCAGTAGTATAGGCAGGGATGTTAGTGAAGCTTTCTTT. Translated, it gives CASSIGRDVSEAFF.

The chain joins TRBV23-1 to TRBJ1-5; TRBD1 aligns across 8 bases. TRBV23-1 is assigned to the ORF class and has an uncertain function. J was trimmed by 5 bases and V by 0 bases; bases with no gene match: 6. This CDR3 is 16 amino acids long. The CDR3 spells CASSQSFRGRDQPQHF. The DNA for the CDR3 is TGCGCCAGCAGTCAATCGTTCAGGGGGCGAGATCAGCCCCAGCATTTT.

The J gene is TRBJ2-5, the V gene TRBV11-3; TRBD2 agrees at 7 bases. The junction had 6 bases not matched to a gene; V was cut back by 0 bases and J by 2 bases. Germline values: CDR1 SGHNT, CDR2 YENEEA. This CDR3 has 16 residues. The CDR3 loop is CASSLDRLAEQETQYF. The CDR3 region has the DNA TGTGCCAGCAGCTTAGATCGGCTAGCGGAGCAAGAGACCCAGTACTTC.

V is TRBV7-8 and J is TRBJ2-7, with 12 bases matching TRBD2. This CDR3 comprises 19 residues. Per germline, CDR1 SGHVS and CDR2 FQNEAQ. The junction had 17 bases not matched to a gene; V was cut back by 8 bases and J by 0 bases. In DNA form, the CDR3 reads TGTGCCAGCGGCGCCGTTCGGTCTAGCGGGAGGGCAACCTCCTACGAGCAGTACTTC. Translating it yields CASGAVRSSGRATSYEQYF.

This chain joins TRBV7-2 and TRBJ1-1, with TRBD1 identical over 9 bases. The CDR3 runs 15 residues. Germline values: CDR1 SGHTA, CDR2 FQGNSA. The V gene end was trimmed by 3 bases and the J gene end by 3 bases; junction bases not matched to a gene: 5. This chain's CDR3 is CASSFGTGSYTEAFF. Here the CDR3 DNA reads TGTGCCAGCAGCTTCGGGACAGGGTCTTACACTGAAGCTTTCTTT.

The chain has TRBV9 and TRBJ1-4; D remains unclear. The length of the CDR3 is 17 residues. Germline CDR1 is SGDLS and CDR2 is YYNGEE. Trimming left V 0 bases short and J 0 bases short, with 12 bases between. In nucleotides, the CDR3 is TGTGCCAGCAGCGTAGTCGAGCGCCCTACAACTAATGAAAAACTGTTTTTT. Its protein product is CASSVVERPTTNEKLFF.